This TCR beta chain is from a study of identical twins. General observations from the study: While abundant cord blood beta clonotypes carried fewer insertions, memory repertoires showed no such pattern. Zero-insertion findings could be partly confounded by invariant cells (MAIT and iNKT cells).

Germline-derived CDR1 and CDR2 are SEHNR and FQNEAQ (reference sequence). CDR3 length equals 16 residues. V was pared by 0 bases and J by 6 bases, with 12 bases between. Each cDNA held unique molecular identifiers, and template switching gave it a universal primer site. TCRdb re-called the 5' RACE reads with MiXCR, one entry per CDR3 protein. The data hold 500,000 or so distinct CDR3 sequences, with more than 13% observed a single time. Details on this clonotype: Its matching antigen is unknown.

This sample was shared with a second study, whose subject was yellow fever vaccine responses in identical twins.

This TCR derives from a woman younger than 35 in good health. The sequencing input was CD4+ T cells sorted from blood. The V call is TRBV7-9, the J call TRBJ1-6; weak D call: TRBD1 (5 bases). The CDR3, as DNA: TGTGCCAGCAGCTTAGCGCGGGGCGGTTCTAATTCACCCCTCCACTTT. Protein product: CASSLARGGSNSPLHF.